These T cell receptor beta chains were read from a single sample in a study of post-analysis software for immune sequencing data. TCRdb itself ran the PCR reads through MiXCR, one entry per CDR3 protein. The profile shows roughly 730,000 distinct CDR3 sequences, less than 35% of them singletons. Material for sequencing was blood. The source of these receptors is a girl aged 5-17 years with multiple sclerosis. Each CDR3 is given with its conserved first and last residue. The D gene is left open where the match is weak. Some rows mark clone size as missing; the rest say once, few, many or name a class of expanded clone.

j_call v_call d_call clone_size cdr3_nt cdr3_aa
TRBJ2-3 TRBV7-9 . few TGTGCCAGCAGCTTAGAGTTACGCACAGATACGCAGTATTTT CASSLELRTDTQYF
TRBJ1-5 TRBV7-9 TRBD1 . TGTGCCAGCAGCGAAACAGGGGCGGATCAGCCCCAGCATTTT CASSETGADQPQHF
TRBJ2-7 TRBV20-1 . . TGCAGTGCTAGTATAGGAGCCTACGAGCAGTACTTC CSASIGAYEQYF
TRBJ2-7 TRBV6-5 TRBD1 many TGTGCCAGCAGCAGGGACAGCCCAGATCAGTACGAGCAGTACTTC CASSRDSPDQYEQYF
TRBJ2-7 TRBV5-1 TRBD2 . TGCGCCAGCAGCCTAGAGGGGGGGACTAGCGGGAAAAGAGGGCGAATTGATGAGCAGTACTTC CASSLEGGTSGKRGRIDEQYF
TRBJ1-2 TRBV7-9 . few TGTGCCAGCAGCCGCGACCCACGAGGAGGCTACACCTTC CASSRDPRGGYTF
TRBJ2-1 TRBV20-1 TRBD2 . TGCAGTGCTAAGAGGTGGGAGGGCTCCTACAATGAGCAGTTCTTC CSAKRWEGSYNEQFF
TRBJ1-6 TRBV20-1 . . TGCAGTGCTAGAGAAGAGGGGTGGGGCTCCTATAATTCACCCCTCCACTTT CSAREEGWGSYNSPLHF
TRBJ1-1 TRBV7-2 TRBD1 . TGTGCCAGCAGACGGGACAGCCAAGGGACTGAAGCTTTCTTT CASRRDSQGTEAFF
TRBJ2-3 TRBV29-1 TRBD2 few TGCAGCGTCCCGGGGGGGAACCTCATCGGAGGTACGCAGTATTTT CSVPGGNLIGGTQYF
TRBJ2-1 TRBV20-1 TRBD2 few TGCAGTGCTAGAGATTACCAGCGGGGGGGCTACAATGAGCAGTTCTTC CSARDYQRGGYNEQFF
TRBJ2-7 TRBV9 . . TGTGCCAGCAGCGTAGACCAAACGGTGTACGAGCAGTACTTC CASSVDQTVYEQYF
TRBJ2-1 TRBV7-9 . . TGTGCCAGCAGCTCTCCCATCGGGCAGGGCTATGAGCAGTTCTTC CASSSPIGQGYEQFF
TRBJ2-7 TRBV10-2 . few TGCGCCAGCAGGGAGAGGTTAAGCTCCTACGAGCAGTACTTC CASRERLSSYEQYF
TRBJ2-5 TRBV20-1 TRBD2 few TGCAGTGCTAGGGCGGGGGAAGAGACCCAGTACTTC CSARAGEETQYF